What follows describes a single T cell receptor (beta chain). Its antigen remains unknown. The source of the sample is a study of cytomegalovirus exposure and HLA in healthy donors. Points from the study as a whole: Specific recognition of CMV antigens was confirmed in vitro for a few chains (all CMV-associated).

The CDR3 length is 16 residues. The V gene end was trimmed by 2 bases and the J gene end by 5 bases; junction bases not matched to a gene: 6. Germline V gives CDR1 MDHEN, CDR2 SYDVKM. The PCR used 60 Vbeta and 13 Jbeta primers. Measured with immunoSEQ multiplex PCR; TCRdb has only the in-frame clones, and not every one. The data hold about 130,000 clones, with around two thirds observed a single time. The material sequenced was PBMCs. This sequence was found in a man in his fifties or sixties in good health and CMV-seropositive. The chain employs TRBV28 and TRBJ2-2; 9 bases are shared with TRBD2. CDR3 bases: TGTGCCAGCAGTTTAATGGCGGGGGGGCGGACCGGGGAGCTGTTTTTT. Its protein is CASSLMAGGRTGELFF. Full variable domain (rest looked up from reference TRBV28 and TRBJ2-2): DVKVTQSSRYLVKRTGEKVFLECVQDMDHENMFWYRQDPGLGLRLIYFSYDVKMKEKGDIPEGYSVSREKKERFSLILESASTNQTSMYLCASSLMAGGRTGELFFGEGSRLTVL.